This TCR beta chain emerged from a study of identical twins. General observations from the study: An excess of low generation probability was shown by twin-shared out-of-frame alpha sequences. Models came in too low on out-of-frame TCR alpha sharing in monozygotic twins.

From germline, CDR1 is MGHDK and CDR2 SYGVNS. V shed 5 bases and J shed 2 bases, with 15 bases lying between them. The CDR3 is made up of 15 amino acids. In this sample, this clonotype turned up a few times. The target antigen is unknown. A universal primer site arose from template switching, and cDNA bore unique molecular identifiers. TCRdb called the 5' RACE reads again in MiXCR, with one record for every CDR3 protein. The table has about 530,000 distinct CDR3 sequences, 13% to 15% seen once. The same data also went into a second study, on yellow fever vaccine responses in identical twins.

The sample was CD4+ T cells sorted from blood. The chain combines TRBV25-1 with TRBJ2-5, with D perhaps matching TRBD1 (5 bases). This receptor was taken from a woman between 18 and 29 years old in good health. In nucleotides, the CDR3 is TGTGCCAGCAGTAAAGAAAGGGGTTCACAAGAGACCCAGTACTTC. This translates into CASSKERGSQETQYF. Full variable domain (missing parts from reference TRBV25-1 and TRBJ2-5): EADIYQTPRYLVIGTGKKITLECSQTMGHDKMYWYQQDPGMELHLIHYSYGVNSTEKGDLSSESTVSRIRTEHFPLTLESARPSHTSQYLCASSKERGSQETQYFGPGTRLLVL.